This T cell receptor (beta chain) was captured in a study of shared clonotypes between healthy human individuals. This table comes from immunoSEQ multiplex PCR, and its TCRdb copy is limited to in-frame clones, with some not included. The sample contains under 2,500,000 clones, roughly 95% of which appear only once. Within Nashville, Tennessee resided all donors, each a Caucasian adult. CD45RA-negative memory and CD45RA+ naive subsets were split from the CD4+ cells. The study, taken as a whole, reports: Rarefaction showed sorted-subset sequencing was incomplete despite large depth.

Trimming removed 4 bases from V and 2 bases from J; junction bases left unmatched: 6. This CDR3 has 17 residues. Germline CDR1 reads SGHNT; CDR2 reads YYREEE (reference sequence). With regard to this clone: The antigen is unknown.

The sequenced sample consisted of naive CD4+ T cells sorted from blood. Subset specified: CD45RA+ positively selected. The clonotype was recovered from a man aged 18 to 30 in good health. The chain carries TRBV5-4 and TRBJ2-5; 15 bases agree with TRBD2. CDR3 residues: CASSLRTSGGGQETQYF. CDR3 coding DNA: TGTGCCAGCAGCCTACGGACTAGCGGGGGGGGACAAGAGACCCAGTACTTC.